Presented here are 30 T cell receptor beta chains from one specimen sequenced in a study of T cell changes during pregnancy in multiple sclerosis. The method was immunoSEQ multiplex PCR; TCRdb's version includes in-frame clones alone and lacks a portion of them. The table records approximately 61,000 clones, over 75% of them present only once. The specimen comprised peripheral blood, sampled in the first trimester of pregnancy. All receptors derive from a female donor with multiple sclerosis, enrolled in a pregnancy study.

The rearrangement joins TRBV6-4 to TRBJ1-2; D might be TRBD1 (5 bases). V lost 0 bases and J 6 bases, leaving 17 bases between the germline ends. Germline V gene sequence: CDR1 MRHNA, CDR2 SNTAGT. This CDR3 is 16 amino acids long. CDR3 DNA: TGTGCCAGCAGTGACTCTTGGGGACTACCGCTGCATGGCTACACCTTC. Protein: CASSDSWGLPLHGYTF.

CDR3 DNA: TGTGCCAGCAGTGGGACTCCAACTAATGAAAAACTGTTTTTT. Protein: CASSGTPTNEKLFF. The chain combines TRBV28 with TRBJ1-4, with a possible D match to TRBD1 (5 bases). The CDR3 totals 14 residues. Germline CDR1 is MDHEN and CDR2 is SYDVKM. The V end lost 5 bases, the J end lost 0 bases, and 7 bases lay between the germline ends.

V gene TRBV5-1 combines with J gene TRBJ2-2; tentative D call: TRBD2 (5 bases). Germline CDR1 reads SGHRS; CDR2 reads YFSETQ. The germline V and J ends were trimmed by 2 bases and 3 bases, with 8 bases remaining between them. This CDR3 comprises 14 residues. In DNA, the CDR3 is TGCGCCAGCAGCTTAAGGAGGTACACCGGGGAGCTGTTTTTT. The encoded protein is CASSLRRYTGELFF.

This clone occurred a few times. The genes are TRBV7-2 and TRBJ2-7; the D is unclear. CDR1 is SGHTA, CDR2 FQGNSA, per germline. The germline V and J ends were trimmed by 4 bases and 4 bases, with 8 bases remaining between them. The CDR3 is 12 amino acids. The CDR3 nucleotides read TGTGCCAGCAGCTCAAGCCAATACGAGCAGTACTTC. Its protein product is CASSSSQYEQYF.

On this clone: Within the sample, other DNA sequences also encode this same CDR3. This chain's CDR3 is CASSESYGYTF. As DNA, the CDR3 is TGTGCCAGCAGTGAGAGCTATGGCTACACCTTC. The V call is TRBV6-1, the J call TRBJ1-2; D is ambiguous. The CDR3 contains 11 residues. The germline V and J ends were trimmed by 3 bases and 4 bases, with 3 bases remaining between them. Per germline, CDR1 MNHNS and CDR2 SASEGT.

V is TRBV19 and J is TRBJ1-3, with 7 bases fitting TRBD1. With V trimmed by 4 bases and J by 4 bases, 10 bases remained unmatched. Germline assignment: CDR1 LNHDA and CDR2 SQIVND (reference sequence). The CDR3 loop spans 16 amino acids. The CDR3 nucleotides read TGTGCCAGTAGTACTCACGGACAGGCCACGGGAAACACCATATATTTT. Protein sequence: CASSTHGQATGNTIYF.

This sequence joins TRBV2 and TRBJ2-7; 7 bases map to TRBD2. Trimming took 7 bases from V and 2 from J; bases not matched to a gene: 5. The CDR3 covers 13 residues. The germline V gene has CDR1 SNHLY and CDR2 FYNNEI. As DNA, the CDR3 is TGTGCCAGCAAACGGGGGGAAACCTACGAGCAGTACTTC. Translating gives CASKRGETYEQYF.

The chain uses TRBV5-6 and TRBJ2-1; D is ambiguous. Between the trimmed V and J ends, which lost 1 base and 5 bases, there was a span of 4 bases. CDR3 length: 12 amino acids. Germline V gives CDR1 SGHDT, CDR2 YYEEEE. CDR3 sequence: CASSLPNNEQFF. The CDR3 coding sequence is TGTGCCAGCAGCTTGCCCAACAATGAGCAGTTCTTC. Supplemented by reference TRBV5-6 and TRBJ2-1, the full variable domain reads DAGVTQSPTHLIKTRGQQVTLRCSPKSGHDTVSWYQQALGQGPQFIFQYYEEEERQRGNFPDRFSGHQFPNYSSELNVNALLLGDSALYLCASSLPNNEQFFGPGTRLTVL.

This chain links TRBV5-1 with TRBJ2-2, with D possibly matching TRBD1 (6 bases). Germline CDR1 is SGHRS and CDR2 is YFSETQ. The CDR3 has 14 residues. Trimming pared 3 bases from V and 1 base from J, leaving 7 bases between. The CDR3 bases are TGCGCCAGCAGCTGGGGACAGAACACCGGGGAGCTGTTTTTT. This gives the protein CASSWGQNTGELFF.

This rearrangement joins TRBV6-1 to TRBJ2-7; tentatively, D is TRBD2 (6 bases). The CDR3 consists of 15 residues. Germline V gene sequence: CDR1 MNHNS, CDR2 SASEGT. V was pared by 7 bases and J by 0 bases, with 16 bases between. CDR3 in amino acids: CASNRGGTISYEQYF. The CDR3 DNA follows: TGTGCCAGCAATAGGGGCGGGACGATCTCCTACGAGCAGTACTTC.

This chain joins TRBV29-1 and TRBJ2-7; the match to TRBD1 covers 7 bases. The CDR3 runs to 14 residues. Germline CDR1 is SQVTM and CDR2 is ANQGSEA. The J segment lost 3 bases and the V segment lost 4 bases, leaving 9 bases of the junction unmatched. The CDR3: CSVGELQGDYEQYF. CDR3 nucleotide sequence: TGCAGCGTTGGGGAACTTCAGGGGGACTACGAGCAGTACTTC.

This clone was picked up one time. The chain links TRBV5-1 to TRBJ2-1; the D gene is possibly TRBD1 (6 bases). The CDR3 runs to 13 residues. Between the trimmed V and J ends, which lost 3 bases and 4 bases, there was a span of 8 bases. Per the germline V gene, CDR1 is SGHRS and CDR2 is YFSETQ. CDR3 protein: CASSSGDYNEQFF. CDR3 bases: TGCGCCAGCAGCTCAGGGGATTACAATGAGCAGTTCTTC.

V is TRBV6-1 and J is TRBJ2-1, with D perhaps matching TRBD1 (6 bases). The CDR3 is 13 residues long. Germline V gene sequence: CDR1 MNHNS, CDR2 SASEGT. Trimming pared 3 bases from V and 9 bases from J, leaving 12 bases between. The CDR3 here is CASSEVGGGEQFF. For the CDR3, the DNA is TGTGCCAGCAGTGAGGTTGGGGGCGGTGAGCAGTTCTTC.

This rearrangement joins TRBV4-1 to TRBJ1-1; unclear D gene. Per the germline V gene, CDR1 is MGHRA and CDR2 is YSYEKL. The CDR3 covers 15 residues. With 3 bases removed from V and 1 base from J, the gap between germline ends came to 12 bases. CDR3 nucleotides: TGCGCCAGCAGCCATCCAAGTCGGGAGAACACTGAAGCTTTCTTT. Translation gives CASSHPSRENTEAFF.

The chain uses TRBV28 and TRBJ2-3; 12 bases line up with TRBD1. After removal of 5 bases from V and 2 bases from J, the junction contained 8 bases not matched to a gene. The germline gives CDR1 MDHEN, CDR2 SYDVKM. This CDR3 spans 17 amino acids. The CDR3 reads CASSPSPGQGATDTQYF. The DNA for the CDR3 is TGTGCCAGCAGTCCATCCCCGGGACAGGGGGCCACAGATACGCAGTATTTT.

The chain employs TRBV23-1 and TRBJ1-4; the D gene is possibly TRBD1 (6 bases). TRBV23-1 falls under the ORF class, with uncertain function. Trimming stripped 2 bases from V and 2 bases from J, with 12 bases between. This CDR3 is built from 16 residues. The CDR3 coding sequence is TGCGCCAGCAGTCAACTTACAGGGAGCACTAATGAAAAACTGTTTTTT. Amino acid sequence: CASSQLTGSTNEKLFF.

This clone was seen only once. The chain uses TRBV6-1 and TRBJ1-2; 10 bases map to TRBD1. Trimming removed 4 bases from V and 4 bases from J; junction bases left unmatched: 3. CDR3 length: 14 amino acids. Germline V gene lookup returns CDR1 MNHNS and CDR2 SASEGT. CDR3 in DNA: TGTGCCAGCAGTGCCGGGACAGGGGTCTATGGCTACACCTTC. Protein: CASSAGTGVYGYTF.

This chain uses TRBV7-9 with TRBJ1-5; D gene uncertain. The CDR3 totals 14 residues. CDR1 and CDR2 from the germline V gene are SEHNR and FQNEAQ (reference sequence). Trimming removed 5 bases from V and 3 bases from J, with 11 bases in between. Here the CDR3 reads CASSLDGFNQPQHF. DNA for the CDR3: TGTGCCAGCAGCCTTGACGGGTTCAATCAGCCCCAGCATTTT.

The chain links TRBV10-1 to TRBJ2-4, with D perhaps matching TRBD2 (5 bases). The V end lost 0 bases, the J end lost 0 bases, and 12 bases lay between the germline ends. CDR1 is WNHNN, CDR2 SYGVQD, per germline (reference sequence). There are 17 residues in the CDR3. The DNA of the CDR3 is TGCGCCAGCAGTGAGTCGGCTAGCTTGGGAGCCAAAAACATTCAGTACTTC. Translation gives CASSESASLGAKNIQYF.

The chain carries TRBV28 and TRBJ2-7; possibly TRBD1 for D (6 bases). The V end lost 8 bases, the J end lost 3 bases, and 14 bases lay between the germline ends. From germline, CDR1 is MDHEN and CDR2 SYDVKM. The length of the CDR3 is 13 residues. The CDR3 nucleotides are TGTGCCAGCTCATACAGGGTAGGCTACGAGCAGTACTTC. Amino acids: CASSYRVGYEQYF.

The chain uses TRBV7-8 and TRBJ1-2, with 8 positions matching TRBD1. The CDR3 contains 16 residues. Germline loops: CDR1 SGHVS, CDR2 FQNEAQ. V shed 2 bases, J shed 8 bases, and the junction held 13 bases outside the gene matches. In DNA, the CDR3 is TGTGCCAGCAGCTTAACGGTAGTGGGGCAGGGGGCCGGCTACACCTTC. Translating gives CASSLTVVGQGAGYTF. Supplemented by reference TRBV7-8 and TRBJ1-2, the full variable domain reads GAGVSQSPRYKVAKRGQDVALRCDPISGHVSLFWYQQALGQGPEFLTYFQNEAQLDKSGLPSDRFFAERPEGSVSTLKIQRTQQEDSAVYLCASSLTVVGQGAGYTFGSGTRLTVV.

The V gene is TRBV2, the J gene TRBJ2-1; 10 bases align to TRBD2. This CDR3 has 16 residues. The trim removed 1 base at V and 8 bases at J, leaving 8 bases unmatched. Germline V CDR1 and CDR2: SNHLY, FYNNEI. This chain's CDR3 is CASSEGASGSFDEQFF. The CDR3 DNA is TGTGCCAGCAGTGAAGGCGCTAGCGGGAGTTTCGATGAGCAGTTCTTC.

J is TRBJ2-5 and V is TRBV7-2; 16 bases match TRBD2. The germline V gene encodes CDR1 SGHTA and CDR2 FQGNSA. CDR3 length equals 17 residues. V was pared by 5 bases and J by 5 bases, with 8 bases of the junction left unmatched. The CDR3 DNA reads TGTGCCAGCAGCCCCACCGGGACTAGCGGGAGGGCGGAGACCCAGTACTTC. Its translation: CASSPTGTSGRAETQYF.

The chain is built from TRBV19 and TRBJ2-1; D ambiguous. V was trimmed by 6 bases and J by 4 bases, leaving 10 bases between them. The CDR3 totals 13 residues. Germline lookup yields CDR1 LNHDA and CDR2 SQIVND (reference sequence). The CDR3 loop is CASRPTAYNEQFF. The DNA of the CDR3 is TGTGCCAGTAGACCGACTGCTTACAATGAGCAGTTCTTC.

A single count supports this clone. The chain carries TRBV7-9 and TRBJ2-1, with 8 bases aligning to TRBD2. The junction had 14 bases not matched to a gene; V was cut back by 5 bases and J by 8 bases. This CDR3 contains 16 residues. Germline V gives CDR1 SEHNR, CDR2 FQNEAQ (reference sequence). In DNA form, the CDR3 reads TGTGCCAGCAGCCCACGGGGACTAGTATATAGGCATGAGCAGTTCTTC. Protein: CASSPRGLVYRHEQFF.

The chain is built from TRBV28 and TRBJ1-2; D is unclear. Trimming shortened V by 6 bases and J by 10 bases, and 21 bases separated the two germline ends. Germline V gene sequence: CDR1 MDHEN, CDR2 SYDVKM. The CDR3 length is 14 residues. CDR3 in amino acids: CASSPLESDDDYTF. Here the CDR3 DNA reads TGTGCCAGCAGCCCCTTAGAGAGCGATGACGACTACACCTTC.

The chain recombines TRBV10-1 with TRBJ2-1; 8 nucleotides align to TRBD2. Germline V gene sequence: CDR1 WNHNN, CDR2 SYGVQD (reference sequence). The CDR3 is made up of 13 amino acids. After removal of 4 bases from V and 10 bases from J, the junction contained 6 bases not matched to a gene. This CDR3 reads CASSAGTSGEQFF. CDR3 nucleotide sequence: TGCGCCAGCAGTGCGGGGACTAGTGGGGAGCAGTTCTTC.

The genes are TRBV30 and TRBJ2-5, with D tentatively TRBD1 (5 bases). The V gene's germline CDR1 is GTSNPN and CDR2 SVGIG (reference sequence). Trimming removed 3 bases from V and 2 bases from J, with 13 bases in between. The CDR3 covers 14 residues. The DNA of the CDR3 is TGTGCCTGGAGCCCGGGCAGGGTTCAAGAGACCCAGTACTTC. It encodes CAWSPGRVQETQYF.

This chain joins TRBV6-6 and TRBJ2-7, with 7 bases fitting TRBD2. CDR1 and CDR2 from the germline V gene are MNHNY and SVGAGI (reference sequence). The CDR3 runs to 15 residues. Trimming took 0 bases from V and 2 from J; bases not matched to a gene: 4. The CDR3 region has the DNA TGTGCCAGCAGTTACTCATCGGGGGGAACCTACGAGCAGTACTTC. Translating it yields CASSYSSGGTYEQYF.

V usage is TRBV29-1 and J usage is TRBJ1-1; D unresolved. This CDR3 spans 13 amino acids. The V gene's germline CDR1 is SQVTM and CDR2 ANQGSEA. The germline V and J ends were trimmed by 7 bases and 1 base, with 13 bases remaining between them. The CDR3 DNA reads as TGCAGCGCTGGGCTCCAACCGAACACTGAAGCTTTCTTT. Amino acids: CSAGLQPNTEAFF.